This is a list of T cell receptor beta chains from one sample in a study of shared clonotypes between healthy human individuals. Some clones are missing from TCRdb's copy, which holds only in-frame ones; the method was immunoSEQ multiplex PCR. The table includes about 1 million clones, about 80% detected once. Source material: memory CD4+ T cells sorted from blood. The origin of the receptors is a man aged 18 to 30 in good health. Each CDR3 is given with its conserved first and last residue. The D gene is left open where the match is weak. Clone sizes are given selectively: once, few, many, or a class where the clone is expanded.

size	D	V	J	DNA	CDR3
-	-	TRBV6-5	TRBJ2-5	TGTGCCAGCAGTCCCGCTGTCCAAGAGACCCAGTACTTC	CASSPAVQETQYF
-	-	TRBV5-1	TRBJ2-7	TGCGCCAGCAGCTTGATGGCAGCGGTCCCTGGAGGGGGTAACGAGCAGTACTTC	CASSLMAAVPGGGNEQYF
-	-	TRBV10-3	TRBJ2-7	TGTGCCATCAGTGAGTCGTCCTACGAGCAGTACTTC	CAISESSYEQYF
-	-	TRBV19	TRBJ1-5	TGTGCCAGTTTAATACAGGGATCAAATCAGCCCCAGCATTTT	CASLIQGSNQPQHF
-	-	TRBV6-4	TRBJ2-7	TGTGCCAGCAGTGAAACCCAACTCCTCTACGAGCAGTACTTC	CASSETQLLYEQYF
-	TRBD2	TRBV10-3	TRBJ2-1	TGTGCCATCAGTGAGCCCTCTGGCCTAGCGGGGGGAAAGACCTACAATGAGCAGTTCTTC	CAISEPSGLAGGKTYNEQFF
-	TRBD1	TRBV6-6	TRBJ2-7	TGTGCCAGCAACCAACGAGGGACAGGGACATCCTACGAGCAGTACTTC	CASNQRGTGTSYEQYF
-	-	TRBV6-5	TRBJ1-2	TGTGCCAGCAGTTCCCATAGCTATGGCTACACCTTC	CASSSHSYGYTF
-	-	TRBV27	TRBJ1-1	TGTGCCAGCCTGAGCAGATTTCAGTTCCTGAACACTGAAGCTTTCTTT	CASLSRFQFLNTEAFF
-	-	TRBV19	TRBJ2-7	TGTGCCAGTAGTAACCAGCAGTCCTACGAGCAGTACTTC	CASSNQQSYEQYF
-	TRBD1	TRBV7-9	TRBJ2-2	TGTGCCAGCAGGGGAGACAGGGGTGCGAGTAACACCGGGGAGCTGTTTTTT	CASRGDRGASNTGELFF
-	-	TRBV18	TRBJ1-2	TGTGCCAGCTCACCCTCGGACAGCCGAGGCTACACCTTC	CASSPSDSRGYTF
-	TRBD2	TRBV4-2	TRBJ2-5	TGTGCCAGCAGCCAAGATTTGGCGGGGGGCCGCCCCCAAGAGACCCAGTACTTC	CASSQDLAGGRPQETQYF
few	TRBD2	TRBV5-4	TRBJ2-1	TGTGCCAGCAGCTTGGCGGGGACTAGCGTGGGCAATGAGCAGTTCTTC	CASSLAGTSVGNEQFF
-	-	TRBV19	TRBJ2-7	TGTGCCAGTAGTGTGGCGTTCGGGGTCTACGAGCAGTACTTC	CASSVAFGVYEQYF
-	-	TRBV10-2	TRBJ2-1	TGCGCCAGCGCGCCGGGCCTCCACAATGAGCAGTTCTTC	CASAPGLHNEQFF
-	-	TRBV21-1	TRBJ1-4	TGTGCCAGCAGCAACGAGCGGATACTAGGAGAAAAACTGTTTTTT	CASSNERILGEKLFF
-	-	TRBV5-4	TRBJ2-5	TGTGCCAGCAGCTTGGGAGGTGACTTGGAGACTACCCAGTACTTC	CASSLGGDLETTQYF
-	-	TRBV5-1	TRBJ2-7	TGCGCCAGCAGCGGAAGCTCCTACGAGCAGTACTTC	CASSGSSYEQYF
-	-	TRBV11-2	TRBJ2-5	TGTGCCAGCAGCTTAGGGGTTACACAGGGAAGAGAGACCCAGTACTTC	CASSLGVTQGRETQYF
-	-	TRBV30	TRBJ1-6	TGTGCCTGGAGTGAAAATTATAATTCACCCCTCCACTTT	CAWSENYNSPLHF
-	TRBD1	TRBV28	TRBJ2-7	TGTGCCAGCAGTTCAGGGACAGGGAGCTACGAGCAGTACTTC	CASSSGTGSYEQYF
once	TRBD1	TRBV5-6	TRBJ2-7	TGTGCCAGCAGCTTCAGGGGACAGGGGGTCTACGAGCAGTACTTC	CASSFRGQGVYEQYF
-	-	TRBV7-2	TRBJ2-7	TGTGCCAGCAGCTTAGCCCCGCGATCAGGCTACGAGCAGTACTTC	CASSLAPRSGYEQYF
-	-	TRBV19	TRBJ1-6	TGTGCCAGTAGTATTGCCGCCGGATTAAATTCACCCCTCCACTTT	CASSIAAGLNSPLHF
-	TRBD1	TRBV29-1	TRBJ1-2	TGCAGCGTCGGACAGGGGGACTATGGCTACACCTTC	CSVGQGDYGYTF
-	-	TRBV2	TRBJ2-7	TGTGCCAGCAGTCCCGATCGACAGACTAGGCAGTACTTC	CASSPDRQTRQYF
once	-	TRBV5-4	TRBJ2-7	TGTGCCAGCAGCATAGACCGTTACGAGCAGTACTTC	CASSIDRYEQYF
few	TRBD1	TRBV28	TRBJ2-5	TGTGCCAGCAGTTTAAGGACAGGGAGAGAGACCCAGTACTTC	CASSLRTGRETQYF
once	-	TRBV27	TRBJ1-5	TGTGCCAGCAGTTTAAGGGGGTGGAATCAGCCCCAGCATTTT	CASSLRGWNQPQHF
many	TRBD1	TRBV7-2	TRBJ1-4	TGTGCCAGCAGCCGACAGGGGGGTGAAAAACTGTTTTTT	CASSRQGGEKLFF
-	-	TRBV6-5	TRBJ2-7	TGTGCCAGCAGTTACCGGTTGGACGGAGCCTACGAGCAGTACTTC	CASSYRLDGAYEQYF
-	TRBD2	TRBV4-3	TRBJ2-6	TGCGCCAGCAGCCCCTATTTTGGACTAGCGGGTTACTCTGGGGCCAACGTCCTGACTTTC	CASSPYFGLAGYSGANVLTF
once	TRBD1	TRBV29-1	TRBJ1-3	TGCAGCGTTACACAGGGGGGTGGAAACACCATATATTTT	CSVTQGGGNTIYF
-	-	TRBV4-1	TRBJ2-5	TGCGCCAGCAGCCAAGGCGTAAAAGATCAGGAGACCCAGTACTTC	CASSQGVKDQETQYF
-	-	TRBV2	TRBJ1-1	TGTGCCAGCATACCAGACAGTCTGAACACTGAAGCTTTCTTT	CASIPDSLNTEAFF
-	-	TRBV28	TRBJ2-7	TGTGCCAGCAGTCCCGCGGACGGCTACGAGCAGTACTTC	CASSPADGYEQYF
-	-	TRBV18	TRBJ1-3	TGTGCCAGCTCACCAGGACTTGGCGCTGGAAACACCATATATTTT	CASSPGLGAGNTIYF
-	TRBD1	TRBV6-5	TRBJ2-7	TGTGCCAGCGAGGGGCAGGGGGCGGGCGAGCAGTACTTC	CASEGQGAGEQYF
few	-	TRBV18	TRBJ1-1	TGTGCCAGCTCCCCTCGAAGGGGTATGAACACTGAAGCTTTCTTT	CASSPRRGMNTEAFF
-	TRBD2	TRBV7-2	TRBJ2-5	TGTGCCAGCAGCACCCCAGCGGGAGTAGGGGAGACCCAGTACTTC	CASSTPAGVGETQYF
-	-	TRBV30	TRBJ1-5	TGTGCCTGGAGTGAGGGAAAATCCAATCAGCCCCAGCATTTT	CAWSEGKSNQPQHF
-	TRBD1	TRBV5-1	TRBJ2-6	TGCGCCAGCAGCCCCCTCGGACAGGGGGCTCTTACCTCTGGGGCCAACGTCCTGACTTTC	CASSPLGQGALTSGANVLTF
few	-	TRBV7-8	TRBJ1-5	TGTGCCAGCAGCTTAGTGGGGGGCAGGGAGGTACAGCCCCAGCATTTT	CASSLVGGREVQPQHF
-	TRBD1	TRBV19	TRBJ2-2	TGTGCCAGTAGGACAGGGCTTTCCACCGGGGAGCTGTTTTTT	CASRTGLSTGELFF